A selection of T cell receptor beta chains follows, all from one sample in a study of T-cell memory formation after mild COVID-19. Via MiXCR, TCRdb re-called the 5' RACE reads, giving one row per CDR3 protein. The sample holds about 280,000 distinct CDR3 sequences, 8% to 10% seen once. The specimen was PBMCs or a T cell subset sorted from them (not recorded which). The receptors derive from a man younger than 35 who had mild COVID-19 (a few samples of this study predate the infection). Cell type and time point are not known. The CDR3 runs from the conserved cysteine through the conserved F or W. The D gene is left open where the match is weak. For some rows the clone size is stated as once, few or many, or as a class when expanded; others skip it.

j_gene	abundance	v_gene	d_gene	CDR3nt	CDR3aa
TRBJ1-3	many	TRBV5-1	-	TGCGCCAGCAGCAGGGGAAACACCATATATTTT	CASSRGNTIYF
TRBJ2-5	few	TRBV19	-	TGTGCCAGTAGTCTACATAGGGACATTGAGACCCAGTACTTC	CASSLHRDIETQYF
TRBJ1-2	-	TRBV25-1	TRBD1	TGTGCCAGCAGTACCACCACAGGGGCGGATGGCTACACCTTC	CASSTTTGADGYTF
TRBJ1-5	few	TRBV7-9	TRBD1	TGTGCCAGCAGGGGACAGGGTAGCAATCAGCCCCAGCATTTT	CASRGQGSNQPQHF
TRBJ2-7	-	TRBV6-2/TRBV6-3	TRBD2	TGTGCCAGCAATTCAGGACTAGCGGGGTACTACGAGCAGTACTTC	CASNSGLAGYYEQYF
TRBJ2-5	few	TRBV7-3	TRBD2	TGTGCCAGCAGCTCATACCGGACTAGCGGTGGGACCCAGTACTTC	CASSSYRTSGGTQYF
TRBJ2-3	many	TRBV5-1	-	TGCGCCAGCAGCCTGGGGGGAACGGGAGATACGCAGTATTTT	CASSLGGTGDTQYF
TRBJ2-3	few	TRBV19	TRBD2	TGTGCCAGTAAACTAGCGGAGACAGATACGCAGTATTTT	CASKLAETDTQYF
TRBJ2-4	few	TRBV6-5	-	TGTGCCAGCAGTCTTAACACAGGTCTAGCCAAAAACATTCAGTACTTC	CASSLNTGLAKNIQYF
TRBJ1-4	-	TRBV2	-	TGTGCCAGCGCCCGGGACGGGAATGAAAAACTGTTTTTT	CASARDGNEKLFF
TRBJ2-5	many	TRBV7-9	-	TGTGCCAGCAGCCTTGCTAGAGGGGGGACCCAGTACTTC	CASSLARGGTQYF
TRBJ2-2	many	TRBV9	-	TGTGCCAGCAGCGTCCGGAACACCGGGGAGCTGTTTTTT	CASSVRNTGELFF
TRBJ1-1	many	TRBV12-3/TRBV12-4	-	TGTGCCAGCAGCCGCGGACACCCAAACACTGAAGCTTTCTTT	CASSRGHPNTEAFF
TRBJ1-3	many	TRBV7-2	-	TGTGCCAGCAGCCCCAGGGTTGGAAACACCATATATTTT	CASSPRVGNTIYF
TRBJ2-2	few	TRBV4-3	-	TGCGCCAGCAGACGGACAGTACTGAACACCGGGGAGCTGTTTTTT	CASRRTVLNTGELFF
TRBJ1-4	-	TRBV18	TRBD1	TGTGCCAGCTCACCCGGACAGGGGTCTAATGAAAAACTGTTTTTT	CASSPGQGSNEKLFF
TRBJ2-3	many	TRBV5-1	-	TGCGCCAGCAGCTCGACCTTCACAGATACGCAGTATTTT	CASSSTFTDTQYF
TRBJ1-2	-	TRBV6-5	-	TGTGCCAGCAGGCTCTCCACGGGCAGGGTATATGGCTACACCTTC	CASRLSTGRVYGYTF
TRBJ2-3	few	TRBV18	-	TGTGCCAGCTCACCAAGGGATACAGATACGCAGTATTTT	CASSPRDTDTQYF
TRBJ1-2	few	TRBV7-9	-	TGTGCCAGCAGCTTAGGGACCCTTTCCGGCTACACCTTC	CASSLGTLSGYTF